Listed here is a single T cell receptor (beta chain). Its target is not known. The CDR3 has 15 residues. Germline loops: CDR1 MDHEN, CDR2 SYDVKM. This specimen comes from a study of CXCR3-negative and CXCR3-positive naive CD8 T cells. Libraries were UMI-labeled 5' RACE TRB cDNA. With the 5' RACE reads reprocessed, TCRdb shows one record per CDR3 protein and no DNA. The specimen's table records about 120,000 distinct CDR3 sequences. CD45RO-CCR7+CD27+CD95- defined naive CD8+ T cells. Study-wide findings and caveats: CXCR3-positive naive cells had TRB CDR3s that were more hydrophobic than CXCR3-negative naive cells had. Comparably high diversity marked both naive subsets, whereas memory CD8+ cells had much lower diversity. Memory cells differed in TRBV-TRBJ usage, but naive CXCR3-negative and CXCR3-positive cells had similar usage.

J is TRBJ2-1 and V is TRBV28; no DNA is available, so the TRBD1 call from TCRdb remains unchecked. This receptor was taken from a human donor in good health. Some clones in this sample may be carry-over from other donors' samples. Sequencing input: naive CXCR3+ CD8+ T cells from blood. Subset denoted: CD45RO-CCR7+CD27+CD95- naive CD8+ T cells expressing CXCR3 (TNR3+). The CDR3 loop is CASSPPGTGYNEQFF.